The present entry profiles one TCR beta chain with its context. CDR3 length: 14 amino acids. With 5 bases removed from V and 4 bases from J, the gap between germline ends came to 11 bases. Germline V lookup: CDR1 LNHDA, CDR2 SQIVND (reference sequence). The record originates from a study of blood T cell repertoires in COVID-19. About the research overall: Sites across the United States, Italy and Spain contributed samples from acute and convalescent COVID-19. PBMCs, B-cell-depleted T cells, or T cells provided the cDNA or gDNA that made up the material.

Authors' data handling: For nucleated cells, counts were estimated from reference gene primer amplification. Produced via immunoSEQ multiplex PCR; TCRdb's table is partial and in-frame only. V and J calls and clone size are as listed in that table; D and trimming were resolved from the DNA. The sample holds some 490,000 clones, 70% to 90% seen once. Specimen: peripheral blood. The chain is built from TRBV19 and TRBJ1-4; no clear D. The TCR originated in a human donor in a cohort sampled during active COVID-19. In DNA form, the CDR3 reads TGTGCCAGTAGTCACGGAGCCCTTAATGAAAAACTGTTTTTT. Translated: CASSHGALNEKLFF.